This passage covers 18 T cell receptor beta chains from one sample sequenced in a study of CD8+CD57+ T cells in acquired aplastic anemia. Researchers used genomic DNA as the template to profile TCR beta VDJ and CDR3. MiXCR was run by TCRdb on the reads, yielding one entry per CDR3 protein. The table lists about 190,000 distinct CDR3 sequences, 50% to 75% of them singletons. Sequenced: sorted CD4+, CD8+, or CD8+CD57+ T cells (not recorded which) from PBMCs. Receptor source: a human donor with severe aplastic anemia or a healthy control (not recorded which).

The chain has TRBV7-2 and TRBJ1-2; 7 nucleotides agree with TRBD1. J lost 8 bases, V lost 6 bases, and 21 bases had no gene match. This CDR3 region has 17 residues. Looked up from germline, CDR1 is SGHTA and CDR2 is FQGNSA. CDR3 amino acids: CASRLPGGPRRIGGYTF. As DNA, the CDR3 is TGTGCCAGCAGACTACCAGGGGGGCCCCGGAGGATTGGCGGCTACACCTTC.

CDR3 nucleotides: TGTGCCACCAGCAGCTTATTAGGGGTGGTTTTGAATGAGCAGTTCTTC. It translates to CATSSLLGVVLNEQFF. The V gene is TRBV15, the J gene TRBJ2-1; possibly TRBD1 for D (5 bases). This CDR3 comprises 16 residues. Per germline, CDR1 LNHNV and CDR2 YYDKDF (reference sequence). Trimming shortened V by 3 bases and J by 7 bases, and 19 bases separated the two germline ends.

The chain employs TRBV6-1 and TRBJ2-7; 8 bases are shared with TRBD1. J lost 7 bases, V lost 5 bases, and 1 base had no gene match. The CDR3 has 11 amino acids. The germline CDR1 and CDR2 sequences are MNHNS and SASEGT. As DNA, the CDR3 is TGTGCCAGCAGTTGGGACAGGGAGCAGTACTTC. Translating gives CASSWDREQYF.

This rearrangement joins TRBV5-4 to TRBJ2-7, with 8 bases fitting TRBD1. The V gene's germline CDR1 is SGHNT and CDR2 YYREEE (reference sequence). V lost 5 bases and J lost 5; bases outside the gene matches: 6. This CDR3 comprises 13 residues. The CDR3 spells CASRHRGYNEQYF. The CDR3 coding sequence is TGTGCCAGCAGACACAGGGGGTACAACGAGCAGTACTTC.

V gene TRBV7-9 combines with J gene TRBJ2-2; possibly TRBD2 for D (5 bases). V was pared by 2 bases and J by 9 bases, with 13 bases between. This CDR3 has 14 amino acids. From germline, CDR1 is SEHNR and CDR2 FQNEAQ (reference sequence). In nucleotides, the CDR3 is TGTGCCAGCAGCTTATGGCCGGGGTACAGGGAGCTGTTTTTT. Protein: CASSLWPGYRELFF.

The V and J genes are TRBV7-6 and TRBJ2-1; D is unclear. The germline V gene has CDR1 SGHVS and CDR2 FNYEAQ. This CDR3 comprises 12 residues. V was cut by 0 bases and J by 6 bases, with 3 bases left in between. The CDR3, as DNA: TGTGCCAGCAGCTTAGCGGCCAATGAGCAGTTCTTC. Translation gives CASSLAANEQFF.

This clonotype has only a few counts. V gene TRBV19 combines with J gene TRBJ1-2; 8 nucleotides match TRBD1. This CDR3 spans 15 amino acids. Germline values: CDR1 LNHDA, CDR2 SQIVND (reference sequence). The V and J ends lost 2 bases and 4 bases, in that order; junction bases with no gene match: 6. CDR3: CASSIQGAQSYGYTF. Written as DNA, the CDR3 is TGTGCCAGTAGTATACAGGGGGCTCAAAGCTATGGCTACACCTTC. The whole variable domain, remainder taken from reference TRBV19 and TRBJ1-2, is DGGITQSPKYLFRKEGQNVTLSCEQNLNHDAMYWYRQDPGQGLRLIYYSQIVNDFQKGDIAEGYSVSREKKESFPLTVTSAQKNPTAFYLCASSIQGAQSYGYTFGSGTRLTVV.

The chain has TRBV20-1 and TRBJ1-1; D perhaps matches TRBD1 (6 bases). V lost 3 bases, J lost 3 bases, and 8 bases lay in between. CDR3 length equals 12 residues. Germline V gene lookup returns CDR1 DFQATT and CDR2 SNEGSKA (reference sequence). The CDR3 DNA is TGCAGTGCTAGCCAGGGGCACACTGAAGCTTTCTTT. It is translated as CSASQGHTEAFF.

V is TRBV19 and J is TRBJ2-2; D gene unclear. The ends were cut back, 3 bases at V and 7 bases at J, with 6 bases in the middle. Germline V gene data show CDR1 as LNHDA and CDR2 as SQIVND (reference sequence). This CDR3 has 12 residues. The CDR3 here is CASSIPGGELFF. The CDR3 DNA is TGTGCCAGTAGTATCCCGGGCGGGGAGCTGTTTTTT.

The chain links TRBV6-5 to TRBJ2-7; D is undetermined. The CDR3 loop spans 13 amino acids. Germline loops: CDR1 MNHEY, CDR2 SVGAGI. V lost 5 bases and J lost 5, with 13 bases in between. The CDR3 nucleotides read TGTGCCAGCAGTGAATGGACGTCTAACGAGCAGTACTTC. Its translation is CASSEWTSNEQYF.

This chain connects TRBV20-1 to TRBJ2-1, with 9 positions matching TRBD2. The CDR3 length is 14 residues. The germline V gene has CDR1 DFQATT and CDR2 SNEGSKA (reference sequence). After removal of 0 bases from V and 6 bases from J, the junction contained 3 bases not matched to a gene. This CDR3 reads CSARDSGGINEQFF. The CDR3 DNA follows: TGCAGTGCTAGAGATAGCGGGGGTATCAATGAGCAGTTCTTC.

This clonotype was seen more than once but under ten times. The J gene is TRBJ2-1, the V gene TRBV5-1; 8 bases are a match to TRBD2. Per the germline V gene, CDR1 is SGHRS and CDR2 is YFSETQ. This CDR3 is 14 amino acids long. J was trimmed by 10 bases and V by 4 bases; bases with no gene match: 10. The CDR3: CASSIAGGLPEQFF. The CDR3 DNA follows: TGCGCCAGCAGCATCGCGGGGGGTCTGCCAGAGCAGTTCTTC.

This clonotype appeared a single time. The chain links TRBV5-1 to TRBJ2-7, with D possibly matching TRBD2 (5 bases). CDR1 is SGHRS, CDR2 YFSETQ, per germline. There are 15 residues in the CDR3. V was trimmed by 3 bases and J by 5 bases, leaving 18 bases between them. The CDR3 region has the DNA TGCGCCAGCAGCTGGCTTACTAATACGGGGAACGAGCAGTACTTC. Residues: CASSWLTNTGNEQYF.

This chain joins TRBV7-8 and TRBJ2-1, with D perhaps given as TRBD1 or TRBD2 (5 bases each). Germline CDR1 is SGHVS and CDR2 is FQNEAQ. Deletions cut 5 bases from V and 4 bases from J, with 15 bases between. This CDR3 region has 15 residues. The CDR3 protein is CASSINRDQYNEQFF. For the CDR3, the DNA is TGTGCCAGCAGCATTAACCGGGACCAGTACAATGAGCAGTTCTTC.

Regarding this clonotype: Since a much larger clone is just one base distant, this may be a read error. Likely a read error: the CDR3 ends without its conserved phenylalanine or tryptophan. This rearrangement joins TRBV13 to TRBJ2-1; 10 bases agree with TRBD2. Germline V gene data show CDR1 as PRHDT and CDR2 as FYEKMQ (reference sequence). This CDR3 has 15 amino acids. V shed 5 bases and J 5 bases; nucleotides not matched to a gene: 6. As DNA, the CDR3 is TGTGCCAGCAGCGGAAGCGGGGGGGCGAACAATGAGCAGTTCTCC. Its translation is CASSGSGGANNEQFS.

The chain has TRBV29-1 and TRBJ2-5; D remains unclear. Germline V gene lookup returns CDR1 SQVTM and CDR2 ANQGSEA. The ends were cut back, 1 base at V and 6 bases at J, with 3 bases in the middle. This CDR3 is built from 10 residues. The CDR3 loop is CSVEVQTQYF. CDR3 in DNA: TGCAGCGTTGAAGTGCAGACCCAGTACTTC.

The chain combines TRBV12-5 with TRBJ2-7; 9 nucleotides agree with TRBD2. The CDR3 length is 15 residues. Per germline, CDR1 LGHNT and CDR2 FRNRAP. The CDR3 protein is CASSPAAGGSYEQYF. For the CDR3, the DNA is TGTGCCAGCAGCCCGGCAGCGGGGGGCTCCTACGAGCAGTACTTC.

The chain employs TRBV7-9 and TRBJ2-7; 9 bases fit TRBD1. V lost 6 bases and J lost 0; bases outside the gene matches: 9. This CDR3 has 16 amino acids. CDR1 SEHNR and CDR2 FQNEAQ come from the germline V gene (reference sequence). CDR3 nucleotide sequence: TGTGCCAGCAGTCACCCGGGACAGGGTTTCTCCTACGAGCAGTACTTC. This encodes CASSHPGQGFSYEQYF.